This TCR beta chain is from a study of cytomegalovirus exposure and HLA in healthy donors. In the study overall: An early data release held approximately 80 million unique TCRs from HLA-typed donors. Study-wide results and limits: Apart from CMV serostatus, no immune exposure information was available. The study assumed roughly uniform donor sequencing depth for presence/absence analyses.

Of note for this clone: Its target is not known.

The PCR used 60 Vbeta and 13 Jbeta primers. TCRdb keeps only in-frame clones here, not all; method: immunoSEQ multiplex PCR. The sample holds 100,000 to 150,000 clones; around 81% are singletons and the top ten take 0.95% to 1.5%. The length of the CDR3 is 13 residues. Trimming took off 0 bases at V and 8 bases at J, with 7 bases between the two ends. From germline, CDR1 is KGHSH and CDR2 LQKENI. The receptor was isolated from a female donor in good health and CMV-seronegative. V gene TRBV18 combines with J gene TRBJ1-4; D remains ambiguous. Specimen: PBMCs. CDR3 sequence: CASSPPSVEKLFF. The CDR3 coding sequence is TGTGCCAGCTCACCACCGAGTGTCGAAAAACTGTTTTTT.